The 13 T cell receptor beta chains below come from one sample, sequenced in a study of brain metastases from non-small cell lung cancer. Sequenced by immunoSEQ multiplex PCR; TCRdb stores in-frame clones only, minus some. The sample has more than 1,400 clones; approximately 85% are singletons. Sequencing was performed on tissue from a brain metastasis. These receptor sequences come from a donor at least 40 years old with non-small cell lung cancer.

This clone was detected only once. The chain is built from TRBV7-8 and TRBJ2-3; TRBD2 aligns across 10 bases. CDR1 SGHVS and CDR2 FQNEAQ come from the germline V gene. This CDR3 has 14 amino acids. V was pared by 5 bases and J by 1 base, with 0 bases of the junction left unmatched. CDR3 region: CASSGTSGTDTQYF. The CDR3 nucleotides are TGTGCCAGCAGCGGGACTAGCGGCACAGATACGCAGTATTTT.

This chain links TRBV5-4 with TRBJ2-2; D may be TRBD1 (7 bases). V lost 4 bases and J lost 4, with 11 bases in between. Germline V gene lookup returns CDR1 SGHNT and CDR2 YYREEE (reference sequence). The CDR3 is 14 amino acids. CDR3 in DNA: TGTGCCAGCAGCGACAGGGAGGTCACCGGGGAGCTGTTTTTT. As protein: CASSDREVTGELFF.

The chain carries TRBV7-6 and TRBJ1-1; 8 bases fit TRBD1. The CDR3 sequence is 18 residues long. The germline V gene encodes CDR1 SGHVS and CDR2 FNYEAQ. J gave up 1 base and V 5 bases, and 15 bases lay outside the gene matches. The CDR3 region has the DNA TGTGCCAGCAGCCAGGAGTCGATCGCGACAGGGGCGAACACTGAAGCTTTCTTT. Translated, it gives CASSQESIATGANTEAFF.

The chain combines TRBV3-1 (or the pseudogene TRBV3-2) with TRBJ2-3; D ambiguous. CDR3 size: 14 residues. Per germline, CDR1 LGHDT and CDR2 YNNKEL (reference sequence). The V end was cut by 1 base, the J end by 0 bases, with 5 bases between. The CDR3 region is CASSQGLSTDTQYF. CDR3 coding DNA: TGTGCCAGCAGCCAAGGGCTTAGCACAGATACGCAGTATTTT.

The chain recombines TRBV6-5 with TRBJ2-7; no definite D call. The CDR3 has 14 amino acids. The V gene's germline CDR1 is MNHEY and CDR2 SVGAGI. Trimming pared 8 bases from V and 2 bases from J, leaving 16 bases between. The CDR3: CASLPLGPTYEQYF. In nucleotides, the CDR3 is TGTGCCAGCCTTCCTTTAGGGCCTACCTACGAGCAGTACTTC.

V and J are TRBV6-1 and TRBJ1-5; D remains ambiguous. V lost 4 bases, J lost 5 bases, and 18 bases lay in between. CDR1 is MNHNS and CDR2 is SASEGT in the germline V gene. This CDR3 spans 16 amino acids. DNA for the CDR3: TGTGCCAGCAGTGTAAGCCAAATCAGGTCTCATCAGCCCCAGCATTTT. Residues: CASSVSQIRSHQPQHF.

The J gene is TRBJ2-5, the V gene TRBV29-1, with D unresolved. Trimming removed 5 bases at V and 4 bases at J, with 8 bases between. CDR3 length: 11 residues. Germline values: CDR1 SQVTM, CDR2 ANQGSEA. The CDR3, as DNA: TGCAGCGTTTCCGCAGGAGAGACCCAGTACTTC. It encodes CSVSAGETQYF.

The chain has TRBV12-3 or TRBV12-4 and TRBJ2-7, with D possibly matching TRBD2 (7 bases). Trimming removed 4 bases from V and 6 bases from J, with 10 bases in between. The CDR3 has 12 amino acids. The DNA for the CDR3 is TGTGCCAGCAGTTACAGGGAGGGCGAGCAGTACTTC. This sequence encodes CASSYREGEQYF.

The rearrangement links TRBV7-9 to TRBJ2-5; tentatively, D is TRBD1 (6 bases). CDR1 SEHNR and CDR2 FQNEAQ come from the germline V gene (reference sequence). The CDR3 contains 14 residues. Trimming shortened V by 2 bases and J by 9 bases, and 16 bases separated the two germline ends. CDR3 bases: TGTGCCAGCAGCTTACAGGGGCCTCAAGTGGCCCAGTACTTC. As protein: CASSLQGPQVAQYF.

The chain couples TRBV6-5 to TRBJ1-4; D not certain. Trimming cost V 0 bases and J 6 bases, with 8 bases left between them. The CDR3 loop spans 14 amino acids. Per germline, CDR1 MNHEY and CDR2 SVGAGI. CDR3 region: CASSYSRRDEKLFF. The DNA of the CDR3 is TGTGCCAGCAGTTACTCCCGGAGAGATGAAAAACTGTTTTTT.

The CDR3 region is CASSQNGAGEGNEQFF. In DNA, the CDR3 is TGCGCCAGCAGCCAAAACGGGGCGGGAGAGGGAAATGAGCAGTTCTTC. The V call is TRBV4-1, the J call TRBJ2-1; TRBD2 agrees at 7 bases. Trimming cost V 2 bases and J 7 bases; bases outside gene matches: 11. Per germline, CDR1 MGHRA and CDR2 YSYEKL. This CDR3 is built from 16 residues.

The chain carries TRBV7-2 and TRBJ2-2, with 8 bases lining up with TRBD1. Germline values: CDR1 SGHTA, CDR2 FQGNSA. The trim removed 4 bases at V and 3 bases at J, leaving 1 base unmatched. The CDR3 spans 14 residues. The CDR3 spells CASSSGGYTGELFF. Here the CDR3 DNA reads TGTGCCAGCAGCTCAGGGGGCTACACCGGGGAGCTGTTTTTT.

The chain recombines TRBV19 with TRBJ2-7; D is undetermined. CDR1 and CDR2 from the germline V gene are LNHDA and SQIVND (reference sequence). V lost 4 bases to trimming and J lost 0 bases, with 16 bases between them. The CDR3 loop spans 16 amino acids. This CDR3 reads CASSTQPRGVSYEQYF. The CDR3 bases are TGTGCCAGTAGTACTCAACCCCGAGGAGTCTCCTACGAGCAGTACTTC. The full variable domain, rest sourced from reference TRBV19 and TRBJ2-7, is DGGITQSPKYLFRKEGQNVTLSCEQNLNHDAMYWYRQDPGQGLRLIYYSQIVNDFQKGDIAEGYSVSREKKESFPLTVTSAQKNPTAFYLCASSTQPRGVSYEQYFGPGTRLTVT.